This TCR beta chain was sequenced during a study of beta chain features in type 1 diabetes. Turning to this clone: Its antigen is currently unknown.

General study results and limits: The question of HLA type influencing TCRB rearrangement was one that remained unresolved here.

Isolated RNA was reverse transcribed in full, so expressed TCRB transcripts were sequenced. Sequenced by immunoSEQ multiplex PCR; TCRdb stores in-frame clones only, minus some. The table shows about 270,000 clones, with roughly 13% occurring only once. Populations isolated by sorting all had purity greater than 98%. From germline, CDR1 is SGHNT and CDR2 YYREEE (reference sequence). The CDR3 loop spans 17 amino acids. Losses at the gene ends were 1 base for V and 3 bases for J; bases not matched to a gene: 6. This receptor was identified in a woman aged 40 to 49 in good health. Sequencing was carried out using naive CD4+ T cells from blood. This chain uses TRBV5-4 with TRBJ2-1; TRBD2 agrees at 11 bases. The CDR3 nucleotides read TGTGCCAGCAGCTTGTTTAGCGGGGGGGCACTCTACAATGAGCAGTTCTTC. Translating it yields CASSLFSGGALYNEQFF.